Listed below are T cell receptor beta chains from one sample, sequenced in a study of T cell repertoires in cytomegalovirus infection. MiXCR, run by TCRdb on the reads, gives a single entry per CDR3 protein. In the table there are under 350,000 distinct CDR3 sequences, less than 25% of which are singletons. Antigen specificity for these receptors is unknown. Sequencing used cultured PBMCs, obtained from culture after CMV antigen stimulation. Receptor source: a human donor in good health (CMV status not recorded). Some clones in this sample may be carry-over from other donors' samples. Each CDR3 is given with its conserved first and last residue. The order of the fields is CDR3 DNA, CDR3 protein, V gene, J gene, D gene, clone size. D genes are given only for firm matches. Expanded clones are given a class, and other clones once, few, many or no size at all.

DNA: TGTGCCAGTAGTATCGAGGGAACGAACACTGAAGCTTTCTTT; CDR3: CASSIEGTNTEAFF; V: TRBV19; J: TRBJ1-1; D: .; size: few
DNA: TGTGCCAGCAGCGTAGAAGCTAGCGGGATTTGGGACATTCAGTACTTC; CDR3: CASSVEASGIWDIQYF; V: TRBV9; J: TRBJ2-4; D: TRBD2; size: .
DNA: TGTGCCAGCAGGACCGGGACTAGCGGTAACAATGAGCAGTTCTTC; CDR3: CASRTGTSGNNEQFF; V: TRBV6-1; J: TRBJ2-1; D: TRBD2; size: .
DNA: TGTGCCAGCAGCTGGCCGGGACTAGCCTACGAGCAGTACTTC; CDR3: CASSWPGLAYEQYF; V: TRBV7-2; J: TRBJ2-7; D: TRBD2; size: many
DNA: TGTGCCAGCAGTTTCCCGGGACTAGCGGAAGTCAGGGATACGCAGTATTTT; CDR3: CASSFPGLAEVRDTQYF; V: TRBV28; J: TRBJ2-3; D: TRBD2; size: .
DNA: TGTGCCAGTAGGGAAAGACAGGGTAGCGGGAGTGAGCAGTTCTTC; CDR3: CASRERQGSGSEQFF; V: TRBV19; J: TRBJ2-1; D: TRBD2; size: few
DNA: TGTGCCAGCAGCTTAGCCCGCTGGGCCAAAAACATTCAGTACTTC; CDR3: CASSLARWAKNIQYF; V: TRBV7-8; J: TRBJ2-4; D: .; size: .
DNA: TGTGCCAGCAGCGCTGGGCCGGGACAGCTTAATTCACCCCTCCACTTT; CDR3: CASSAGPGQLNSPLHF; V: TRBV9; J: TRBJ1-6; D: TRBD1; size: few
DNA: TGTGCCAGTAGCCGCGGCCGGGACAGGGTGCCGGAGCTGTTTTTT; CDR3: CASSRGRDRVPELFF; V: TRBV19; J: TRBJ2-2; D: TRBD1; size: few
DNA: TGTGCCAGCAGCCGAGAACAGGGTCACATGAACACTGAAGCTTTCTTT; CDR3: CASSREQGHMNTEAFF; V: TRBV7-8; J: TRBJ1-1; D: .; size: many
DNA: TGTGCCAGCAGTTTAGAAGGGGGCAGCAATCAGCCCCAGCATTTT; CDR3: CASSLEGGSNQPQHF; V: TRBV12-3/TRBV12-4; J: TRBJ1-5; D: TRBD1; size: many
DNA: TGTGCCAGCAGAAGGGGGTTGGAGGACGAGCAGTACTTC; CDR3: CASRRGLEDEQYF; V: TRBV6-1; J: TRBJ2-7; D: .; size: .
DNA: TGTGCCAGCCGTACCGACAGGGGAAGCTACAATGAGCAGTTCTTC; CDR3: CASRTDRGSYNEQFF; V: TRBV7-2; J: TRBJ2-1; D: TRBD1; size: many
DNA: TGTGCCAGCAGCCTCTCCCTTTACGGGGGGGGTGGGGATGAGCAGTTCTTC; CDR3: CASSLSLYGGGGDEQFF; V: TRBV9; J: TRBJ2-1; D: TRBD2; size: few
DNA: TGCAGTGCTAGAGACTCCCGGGGGGCACTAGCAAGTTACGAGCAGTACTTC; CDR3: CSARDSRGALASYEQYF; V: TRBV20-1; J: TRBJ2-7; D: .; size: .
DNA: TGTGCCACCAGTGAACAGGGGATCCACACCGGGGAGCTGTTTTTT; CDR3: CATSEQGIHTGELFF; V: TRBV24-1; J: TRBJ2-2; D: TRBD1; size: .
DNA: TGTGCCAGCAGCCTGTCGGAATTCACCCCCCTCCACTTT; CDR3: CASSLSEFTPLHF; V: TRBV14; J: TRBJ1-6; D: .; size: few
DNA: TGTGCCAGCAGCAGATCGGACAGGGTCACCTTAACGGCCCAGCATTTT; CDR3: CASSRSDRVTLTAQHF; V: TRBV7-2; J: TRBJ1-5; D: TRBD1; size: many
DNA: TGTGCCAGCAATACAGGGGTTGGCCAGCCCCAGCATTTT; CDR3: CASNTGVGQPQHF; V: TRBV12-3/TRBV12-4; J: TRBJ1-5; D: TRBD1; size: few
DNA: TGTGCCAGCAGCTTACAGGGGCTTGAACGAGCTTTCTTT; CDR3: CASSLQGLERAFF; V: TRBV11-2; J: TRBJ1-1; D: .; size: .
DNA: TGCGCCAGCAGCCAACCTCAGGGGGCGGTTAGTCGAGAGAATGGCTACACCTTC; CDR3: CASSQPQGAVSRENGYTF; V: TRBV4-1; J: TRBJ1-2; D: TRBD1; size: many
DNA: TGTGCCAGCAGCTTAAATAACGGCCAAGAGACCCAGTACTTC; CDR3: CASSLNNGQETQYF; V: TRBV7-2; J: TRBJ2-5; D: .; size: many
DNA: TGTGCCAGCAGCCCCCCTAGCGGGGCCTACAATGAGCAGTTCTTC; CDR3: CASSPPSGAYNEQFF; V: TRBV11-3; J: TRBJ2-1; D: TRBD2; size: few
DNA: TGTGCCAGCAGCCCGTTCGGACCGGGGGGCGAAGAAGCTTTCTTT; CDR3: CASSPFGPGGEEAFF; V: TRBV7-2; J: TRBJ1-1; D: .; size: few
DNA: TGTGCCAGCACCCCGGGGACAGCGTGGACCTATGGCTACACCTTC; CDR3: CASTPGTAWTYGYTF; V: TRBV6-2/TRBV6-3; J: TRBJ1-2; D: TRBD1; size: .
DNA: TGTGCCAGCAGTTGGTACCCTGGAAACACCATATATTTT; CDR3: CASSWYPGNTIYF; V: TRBV12-3/TRBV12-4; J: TRBJ1-3; D: .; size: .
DNA: TGTGCCAGCAGCCCTAGCGGGAGGGCGTGGACGCAGTATTTT; CDR3: CASSPSGRAWTQYF; V: TRBV6-2/TRBV6-3; J: TRBJ2-3; D: TRBD2; size: few
DNA: TGTGCCAGCAGCTTAGTTGGGGGGTCTTGGACTGAAGCTTTCTTT; CDR3: CASSLVGGSWTEAFF; V: TRBV7-2; J: TRBJ1-1; D: .; size: many
DNA: TGCAGTGCTACCCCGACAGGCCACTCTTGGGATACGCAGTATTTT; CDR3: CSATPTGHSWDTQYF; V: TRBV20-1; J: TRBJ2-3; D: .; size: few
DNA: TGTGCCAGCAACTTCCCGTGGCGGGGGAGCTCCTACGAGCAGTACTTC; CDR3: CASNFPWRGSSYEQYF; V: TRBV2; J: TRBJ2-7; D: TRBD2; size: once
DNA: TGCGCCAGCAGCTTGGGGGGCGCGAGGAACACTGAAGCTTTCTTT; CDR3: CASSLGGARNTEAFF; V: TRBV5-1; J: TRBJ1-1; D: .; size: few
DNA: TGTGCCAGTAGTATCGCGGGGGCCGTGGTGGATGGCTACACCTTC; CDR3: CASSIAGAVVDGYTF; V: TRBV19; J: TRBJ1-2; D: .; size: .
DNA: TGTGCCAGCAGGAGGACGGACCTTCGGGGAAAACTGTTTTTT; CDR3: CASRRTDLRGKLFF; V: TRBV7-2; J: TRBJ1-4; D: .; size: many
DNA: TGCGCCAGCAGCCCGGGCGCGGTCTCCTACAATGAGCAGTTCTTC; CDR3: CASSPGAVSYNEQFF; V: TRBV5-1; J: TRBJ2-1; D: .; size: .
DNA: TGTGCCACCAGGGATGACGGGACAAAGCCCAATCAGCCCCAGCATTTT; CDR3: CATRDDGTKPNQPQHF; V: TRBV15; J: TRBJ1-5; D: .; size: .
DNA: TGTGCCAGCAGCCCCGGACTGGGGAGCTCCTACAATGAGCAGTTCTTC; CDR3: CASSPGLGSSYNEQFF; V: TRBV11-3; J: TRBJ2-1; D: .; size: many
DNA: TGTGCCAGCAGCTTAAGTGGAGGGAGAGGAGGCTACACCTTC; CDR3: CASSLSGGRGGYTF; V: TRBV7-9; J: TRBJ1-2; D: .; size: .
DNA: TGCGCCAGCAGCCAAGACGTCTCGGGGGTAAACGAAAAACTGTTTTTT; CDR3: CASSQDVSGVNEKLFF; V: TRBV4-3; J: TRBJ1-4; D: .; size: few
DNA: TGTGCCAGCAGTTTCGGGGGGCCTATGGCCGGGGAGCTGTTTTTT; CDR3: CASSFGGPMAGELFF; V: TRBV28; J: TRBJ2-2; D: .; size: few
DNA: TGTGCCAGCAGTTTATCGAGGGCCCGGGTCGAAAAACTGTTTTTT; CDR3: CASSLSRARVEKLFF; V: TRBV27; J: TRBJ1-4; D: .; size: .
DNA: TGTGCCACCAGTGATCCCCTTCTAGCGGGAGACAACAATGAGCAGTTCTTC; CDR3: CATSDPLLAGDNNEQFF; V: TRBV24-1; J: TRBJ2-1; D: TRBD2; size: .
DNA: TGTGCCAGCAGTCCGTACTCGGGACTAGCGGAATACAATGAGCAGTTCTTC; CDR3: CASSPYSGLAEYNEQFF; V: TRBV6-2/TRBV6-3; J: TRBJ2-1; D: TRBD2; size: few
DNA: TGTGCCAGTAGTCCTTCATCCCGGTCGGACTATGGCTACACCTTC; CDR3: CASSPSSRSDYGYTF; V: TRBV19; J: TRBJ1-2; D: .; size: .
DNA: TGCGCCAGCAGCCCTCGGACTAGCGGGAGACTGTCTGGGGCCAACGTCCTGACTTTC; CDR3: CASSPRTSGRLSGANVLTF; V: TRBV5-1; J: TRBJ2-6; D: TRBD2; size: .
DNA: TGTGCCAGCAGCTTAGAACTAGCGGGAGGGGGTAATGAGCAGTTCTTC; CDR3: CASSLELAGGGNEQFF; V: TRBV7-2; J: TRBJ2-1; D: TRBD2; size: many
DNA: TGTGCCACCCGAGTTGACATGAACACTGAAGCTTTCTTT; CDR3: CATRVDMNTEAFF; V: TRBV12-3/TRBV12-4; J: TRBJ1-1; D: .; size: few
DNA: TGTGCCAGCAGCCCCTTGGGGGGATTGGACGGGGAGCTGTTTTTT; CDR3: CASSPLGGLDGELFF; V: TRBV5-6; J: TRBJ2-2; D: .; size: many
DNA: TGTGCCAGCACCCGAGCGGGAGGGAAACGGGAAACCGGGGAGCTGTTTTTT; CDR3: CASTRAGGKRETGELFF; V: TRBV7-8; J: TRBJ2-2; D: TRBD2; size: once
DNA: TGTGCCAGCAGCCCGGGCGGGGGACAGGGGGTCACCGGGGAGCTGTTTTTT; CDR3: CASSPGGGQGVTGELFF; V: TRBV7-2; J: TRBJ2-2; D: TRBD1; size: many
DNA: TGCGCCAGCAGCCAAGGGGGCGGGAGGAACAATGAGCAGTTCTTC; CDR3: CASSQGGGRNNEQFF; V: TRBV4-1; J: TRBJ2-1; D: TRBD2; size: .